This paragraph covers one T cell receptor (beta chain) sequence. The CDR3 is 12 residues long. V dropped 8 bases and J dropped 10; count of bases not matched to a gene: 8. TCRdb called the 5' RACE reads again in MiXCR, with one record for every CDR3 protein. This repertoire shows more than 200,000 distinct CDR3 sequences, about 14% found once; its top ten account for 8.8%. This record comes from a study of identical twins. The sample comprised memory (CD45RO+) T cells sorted from blood. The V gene is TRBV12-3 or TRBV12-4, the J gene TRBJ2-1; 7 bases align to TRBD1. This receptor was obtained from a woman under 30 in good health. CDR3 sequence reads: CASVRGRGEQFF. The DNA for the CDR3 is TGTGCCAGCGTCAGGGGCAGGGGGGAGCAGTTCTTC.